The 5 T cell receptor beta chains below all came from one sample that was sequenced in a study of blood T cell repertoires in COVID-19. Data came from immunoSEQ multiplex PCR; TCRdb stores just in-frame clones and leaves some out. The profile shows around 200,000 clones, around 87% of them singletons. Sequences were obtained from peripheral blood. Receptors originate from a man aged 40-49 years with active or convalescent COVID-19.

V gene TRBV27 combines with J gene TRBJ1-3; TRBD1 matches 7 bases. The J segment lost 0 bases and the V segment lost 5 bases, leaving 19 bases of the junction unmatched. The germline V gene encodes CDR1 MNHEY and CDR2 SMNVEV (reference sequence). The CDR3 totals 20 residues. The CDR3 nucleotides are TGTGCCAGCAGTCCCTCGCTAGGACAGGCCCTACGCGTCTCTGGAAACACCATATATTTT. The encoded protein is CASSPSLGQALRVSGNTIYF.

The rearrangement links TRBV9 to TRBJ1-5; 8 bases are a match to TRBD1. The junction had 3 bases not matched to a gene; V was cut back by 3 bases and J by 4 bases. This CDR3 has 14 residues. CDR1 SGDLS and CDR2 YYNGEE come from the germline V gene. As DNA, the CDR3 is TGTGCCAGCAGCGAGGGACAGGCTAATCAGCCCCAGCATTTT. Amino acid sequence: CASSEGQANQPQHF.

The chain employs TRBV19 and TRBJ2-2; maybe TRBD2 (6 bases). V shed 9 bases and J shed 3 bases, with 20 bases lying between them. Per the germline V gene, CDR1 is LNHDA and CDR2 is SQIVND (reference sequence). The CDR3 has 16 amino acids. The CDR3 DNA is TGTGCCAGCTTAGCGGTCTCACCAGAATACACCGGGGAGCTGTTTTTT. It translates to CASLAVSPEYTGELFF.

The chain couples TRBV4-2 to TRBJ2-3; 15 bases align to TRBD2. The V and J ends lost 1 base and 2 bases, in that order; junction bases with no gene match: 4. CDR3 size: 18 residues. Germline V CDR1 and CDR2: LGHNA, YNFKEQ. This CDR3 is CASSQGTSGGAYTDTQYF. DNA of the CDR3: TGTGCCAGCAGCCAAGGGACTAGCGGGGGGGCCTACACAGATACGCAGTATTTT.

The chain carries TRBV6-5 and TRBJ1-4, with D possibly being TRBD1 (6 bases). Trimming pared 6 bases from V and 0 bases from J, leaving 11 bases between. The length of the CDR3 is 15 residues. Germline V gene sequence: CDR1 MNHEY, CDR2 SVGAGI. The CDR3 DNA reads TGTGCCAGCAGGACAGGCTTAGCAACTAATGAAAAACTGTTTTTT. This sequence encodes CASRTGLATNEKLFF.